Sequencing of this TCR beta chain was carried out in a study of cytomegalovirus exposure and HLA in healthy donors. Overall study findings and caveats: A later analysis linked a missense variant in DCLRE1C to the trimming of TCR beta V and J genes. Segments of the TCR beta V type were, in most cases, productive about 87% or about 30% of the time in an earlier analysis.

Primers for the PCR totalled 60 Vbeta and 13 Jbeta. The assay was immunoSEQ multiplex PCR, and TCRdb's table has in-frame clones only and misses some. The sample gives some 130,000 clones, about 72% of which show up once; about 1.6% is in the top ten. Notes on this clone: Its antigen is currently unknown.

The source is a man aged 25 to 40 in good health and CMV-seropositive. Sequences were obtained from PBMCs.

The CDR3 spells CASSEAGRAEEQYF. CDR3 coding DNA: TGTGCCAGCAGTGAAGCGGGCAGGGCGGAAGAGCAGTACTTC. The V and J genes are TRBV6-1 and TRBJ2-7; weak D call: TRBD1 (5 bases). The CDR3 extends over 14 amino acids. V dropped 0 bases and J dropped 7 bases, with 13 bases sitting between them. Germline CDR1 MNHNS, CDR2 SASEGT.